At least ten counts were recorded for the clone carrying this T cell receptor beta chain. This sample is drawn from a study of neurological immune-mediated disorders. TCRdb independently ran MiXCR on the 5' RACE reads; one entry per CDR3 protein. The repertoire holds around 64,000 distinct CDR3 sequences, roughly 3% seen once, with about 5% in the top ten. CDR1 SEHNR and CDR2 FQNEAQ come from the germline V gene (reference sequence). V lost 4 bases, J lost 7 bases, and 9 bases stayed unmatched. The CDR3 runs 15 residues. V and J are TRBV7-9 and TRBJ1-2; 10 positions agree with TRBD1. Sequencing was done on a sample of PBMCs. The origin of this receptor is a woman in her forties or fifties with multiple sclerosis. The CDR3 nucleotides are TGTGCCAGCAGCTCATCCCGGACAGGGGGTTCTGGCTACACCTTC. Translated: CASSSSRTGGSGYTF. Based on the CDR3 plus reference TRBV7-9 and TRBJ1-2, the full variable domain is DTGVSQNPRHKITKRGQNVTFRCDPISEHNRLYWYRQTLGQGPEFLTYFQNEAQLEKSRLLSDRFSAERPKGSFSTLEIQRTEQGDSAMYLCASSSSRTGGSGYTFGSGTRLTVV.